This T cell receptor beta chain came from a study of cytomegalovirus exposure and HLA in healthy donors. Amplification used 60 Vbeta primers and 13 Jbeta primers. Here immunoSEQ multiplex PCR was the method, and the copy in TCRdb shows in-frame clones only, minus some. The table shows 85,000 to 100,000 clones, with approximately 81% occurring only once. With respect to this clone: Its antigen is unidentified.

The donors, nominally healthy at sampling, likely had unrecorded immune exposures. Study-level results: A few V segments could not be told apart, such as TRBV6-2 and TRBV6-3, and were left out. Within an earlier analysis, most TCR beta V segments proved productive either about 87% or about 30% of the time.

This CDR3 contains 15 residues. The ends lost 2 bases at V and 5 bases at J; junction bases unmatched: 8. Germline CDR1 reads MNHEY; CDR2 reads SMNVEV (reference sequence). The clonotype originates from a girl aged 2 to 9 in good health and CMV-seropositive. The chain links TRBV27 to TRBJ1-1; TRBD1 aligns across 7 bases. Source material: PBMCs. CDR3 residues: CASSLRDRVGTEAFF. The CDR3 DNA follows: TGTGCCAGCAGTTTAAGAGACAGGGTAGGGACTGAAGCTTTCTTT.